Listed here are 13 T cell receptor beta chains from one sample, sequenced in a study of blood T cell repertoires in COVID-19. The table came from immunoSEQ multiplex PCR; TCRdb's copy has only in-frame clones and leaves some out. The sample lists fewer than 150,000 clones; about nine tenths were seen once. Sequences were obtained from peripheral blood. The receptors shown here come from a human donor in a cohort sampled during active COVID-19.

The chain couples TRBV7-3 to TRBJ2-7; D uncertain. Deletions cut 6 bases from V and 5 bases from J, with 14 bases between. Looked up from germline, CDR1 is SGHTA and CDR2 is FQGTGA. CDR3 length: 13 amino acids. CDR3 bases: TGTGCCAGCAGATTTACCGGGTCTCACGAGCAGTACTTC. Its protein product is CASRFTGSHEQYF. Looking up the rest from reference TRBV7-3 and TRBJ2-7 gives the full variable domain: GAGVSQTPSNKVTEKGKYVELRCDPISGHTALYWYRQSLGQGPEFLIYFQGTGAADDSGLPNDRFFAVRPEGSVSTLKIQRTERGDSAVYLCASRFTGSHEQYFGPGTRLTVT.

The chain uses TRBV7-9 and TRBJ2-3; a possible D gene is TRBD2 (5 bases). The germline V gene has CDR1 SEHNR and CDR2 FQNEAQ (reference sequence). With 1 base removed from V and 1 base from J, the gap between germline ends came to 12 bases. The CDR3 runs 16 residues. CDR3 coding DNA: TGTGCCAGCAGCTTAGATCGGCGGGTGCGCACAGATACGCAGTATTTT. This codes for CASSLDRRVRTDTQYF.

The CDR3 loop reads CASRGGTEKLFF. The CDR3 DNA reads as TGTGCCAGCAGGGGAGGAACGGAAAAACTGTTTTTT. The chain uses TRBV6-5 and TRBJ1-4; D is ambiguous. The germline CDR1 and CDR2 sequences are MNHEY and SVGAGI. The CDR3 is 12 amino acids. The V and J ends lost 6 bases and 8 bases respectively, with 10 bases between them.

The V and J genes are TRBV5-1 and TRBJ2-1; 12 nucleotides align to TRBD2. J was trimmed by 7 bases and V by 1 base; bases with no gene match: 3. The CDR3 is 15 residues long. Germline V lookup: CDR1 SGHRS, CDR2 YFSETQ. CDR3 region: CASSLSSGGANEQFF. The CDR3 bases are TGCGCCAGCAGCTTGTCTAGCGGGGGGGCGAATGAGCAGTTCTTC.

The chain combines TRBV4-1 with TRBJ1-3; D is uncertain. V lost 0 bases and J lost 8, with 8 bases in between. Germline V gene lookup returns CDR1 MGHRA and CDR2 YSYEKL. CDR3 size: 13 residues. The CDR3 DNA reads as TGCGCCAGCAGCCAAGATCGCGGGGACACCATATATTTT. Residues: CASSQDRGDTIYF.

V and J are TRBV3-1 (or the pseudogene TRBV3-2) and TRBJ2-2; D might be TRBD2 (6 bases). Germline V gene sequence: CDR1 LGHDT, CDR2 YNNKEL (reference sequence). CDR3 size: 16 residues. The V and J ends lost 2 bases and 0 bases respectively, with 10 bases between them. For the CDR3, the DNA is TGTGCCAGCAGCCAATGGAGGGGACCGAACACCGGGGAGCTGTTTTTT. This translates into CASSQWRGPNTGELFF.

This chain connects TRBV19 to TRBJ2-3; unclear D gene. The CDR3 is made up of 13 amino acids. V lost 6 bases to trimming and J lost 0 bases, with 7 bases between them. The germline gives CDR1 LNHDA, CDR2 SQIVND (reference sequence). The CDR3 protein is CASSPTSTDTQYF. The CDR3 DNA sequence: TGTGCCAGTAGCCCAACAAGCACAGATACGCAGTATTTT. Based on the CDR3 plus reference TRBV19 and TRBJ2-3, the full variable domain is DGGITQSPKYLFRKEGQNVTLSCEQNLNHDAMYWYRQDPGQGLRLIYYSQIVNDFQKGDIAEGYSVSREKKESFPLTVTSAQKNPTAFYLCASSPTSTDTQYFGPGTRLTVL.

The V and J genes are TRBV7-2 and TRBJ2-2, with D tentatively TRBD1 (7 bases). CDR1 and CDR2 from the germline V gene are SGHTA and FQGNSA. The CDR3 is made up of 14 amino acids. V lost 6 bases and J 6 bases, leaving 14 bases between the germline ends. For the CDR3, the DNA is TGTGCCAGCAGTCCAGGGGGGTCACCCGGGGAGCTGTTTTTT. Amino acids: CASSPGGSPGELFF.

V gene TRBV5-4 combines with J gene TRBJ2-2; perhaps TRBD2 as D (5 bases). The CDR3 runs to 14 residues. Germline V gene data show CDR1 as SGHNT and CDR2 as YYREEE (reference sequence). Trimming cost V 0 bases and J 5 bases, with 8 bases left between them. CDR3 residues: CASSLVSGTGELFF. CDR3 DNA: TGTGCCAGCAGCTTGGTTTCGGGGACCGGGGAGCTGTTTTTT.

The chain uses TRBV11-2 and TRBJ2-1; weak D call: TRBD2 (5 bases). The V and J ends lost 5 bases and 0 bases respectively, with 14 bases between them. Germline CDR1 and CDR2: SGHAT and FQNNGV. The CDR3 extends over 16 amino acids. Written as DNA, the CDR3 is TGTGCCAGCAGCCCTCCTAGCCCTTCCTCCTACAATGAGCAGTTCTTC. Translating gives CASSPPSPSSYNEQFF. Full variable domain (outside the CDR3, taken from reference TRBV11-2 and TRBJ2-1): EAGVAQSPRYKIIEKRQSVAFWCNPISGHATLYWYQQILGQGPKLLIQFQNNGVVDDSQLPKDRFSAERLKGVDSTLKIQPAKLEDSAVYLCASSPPSPSSYNEQFFGPGTRLTVL.

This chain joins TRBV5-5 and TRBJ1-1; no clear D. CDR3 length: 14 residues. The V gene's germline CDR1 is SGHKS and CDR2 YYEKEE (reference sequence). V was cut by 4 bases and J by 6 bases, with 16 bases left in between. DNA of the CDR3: TGTGCCAGCAGCCGGTCCCGACAATTGGCTGAAGCTTTCTTT. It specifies CASSRSRQLAEAFF.

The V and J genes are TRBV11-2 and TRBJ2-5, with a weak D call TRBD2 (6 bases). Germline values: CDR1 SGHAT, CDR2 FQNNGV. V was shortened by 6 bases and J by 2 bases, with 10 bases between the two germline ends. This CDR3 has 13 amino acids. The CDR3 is CASSRDLQETQYF. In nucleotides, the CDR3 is TGTGCCAGCAGTCGGGACTTACAAGAGACCCAGTACTTC. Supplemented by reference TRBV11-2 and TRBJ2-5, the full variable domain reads EAGVAQSPRYKIIEKRQSVAFWCNPISGHATLYWYQQILGQGPKLLIQFQNNGVVDDSQLPKDRFSAERLKGVDSTLKIQPAKLEDSAVYLCASSRDLQETQYFGPGTRLLVL.

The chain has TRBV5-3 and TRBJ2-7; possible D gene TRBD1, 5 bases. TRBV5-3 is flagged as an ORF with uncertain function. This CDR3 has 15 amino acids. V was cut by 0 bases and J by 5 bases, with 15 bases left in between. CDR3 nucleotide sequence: TGTGCCAGAAGCTTGGTAGGGGCCTCACGCCACGAGCAGTACTTC. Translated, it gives CARSLVGASRHEQYF.